This TCR beta chain was sequenced in a study of molecular identifiers for immune sequencing clone quantification (dated by TCRdb to the late 2010s). Regarding the study in general: For a replicate experiment, RNA from approximately 20,000 or 98,000 naive CD8 T cells was divided into five aliquots, and four of the five aliquots were sequenced. The study was a methods study using CD8 T cells to benchmark molecular-identifier clustering-based TCR repertoire sequencing (MIDCIRS) and TCR RNA copy counting. What the authors observed across the whole study: When barcode sub-clustering was omitted, TCR diversity was inflated by chimeric consensus sequences, with chimeras reaching as high as 47%. The sizes of highly expanded clones could end up underestimated when identical TCR molecules share a barcode. The naive libraries included spiked-in Jurkat TCR RNA (10 copies' worth), and this Jurkat TCR RNA is not part of the donor repertoire. Modeling estimated about three recovered TCR RNA copies per cell, compared with around 9.7 by digital PCR, which implies roughly 30% capture efficiency. Clones above 20 RNA copies held over 97% of molecules in CMV-specific effector cells but under 1% in naive cells. A single cell's worth of spiked-in Jurkat TCR RNA was reported detectable even among 750,000 to 1,000,000 naive CD8 T cells.

The CDR3 runs 13 amino acids, cysteine and phenylalanine included. The kept DNA is CDR3 alone, 39 bases in frame from the first base. Relative to germline, V is 6 bases shorter and J is 4 bases shorter, with 12 bases between their ends. The germline V gene supplies CDR1 MNHEY and CDR2 SVGEGT. Libraries of naive CD8 T cells were generated from roughly 18,000 to 920,000 sorted cells, with 10%, 30% or 50% of the purified RNA used. On a BD FACSAria II, naive CD8 T cells were FACS-sorted as CD8+CD4-CCR7+CD45RA+ and collected into RLT Plus buffer. To test detection sensitivity, Jurkat RNA equal to fewer than 13 TCR copies was added to samples of roughly 18,000-1,000,000 naive CD8 T cells. Enrichment of CD8 T cells was performed with RosetteSep CD8+ T Cell Enrichment Cocktail and Ficoll-Paque, after which ACK red cell lysis was carried out. As concerns this clonotype: The target of this receptor is not known. No much larger clonotype is one base removed from it; base qualities were not supplied.

Libraries were made using PCR. TCRdb records NextSeq 500 as the sequencer. Preparation of bulk TCR libraries followed a previously described approach, with the TCR primers listed in Table S5. The Qiagen AllPrep DNA/RNA kit was used to purify total RNA. Reads from multiple sequencing runs of the same library were pooled before analysis. Regarding the original processing steps: Reads were retained only if their TCR constant sequence matched exactly, and those retained reads were trimmed to 150 nt and grouped according to their 12-nt molecular barcodes. Reads in each barcode group were sub-clustered using a 15% Levenshtein threshold, and a quality-weighted consensus sequence was built for each RNA molecule. Non-functional sequences were filtered out, along with any lower-count sequence sitting one edit away from another sequence. On the basis of fitting two negative binomial distributions, barcode sub-clusters with fewer than 20% of the maximum read count were discarded. TCRdb itself trimmed the public reads at Q25 with fastp, ran MiXCR and retained productive beta chains. Each entry merges the rows of one CDR3 protein and shows their most common DNA and genes. The V and J calls reflect TCRdb's pipeline rather than the authors' work. Present in this sample are approximately 500,000 distinct CDR3 sequences, about a quarter of which were seen just once. Around 0.8% of the sample lies in the top ten.

The TCR sequence derives from a human donor in good health. Some libraries in this study had Jurkat cell RNA spiked in. Recombination linked TRBV6-2 or TRBV6-3 to TRBJ1-1; tentative D gene TRBD1, with 6 bases matching. The specimen was naive CD8+ T cells from blood, with Jurkat cell RNA spiked in. Per the publication, the cell subset or site label means: FACS-sorted CD8+CD4-CCR7+CD45RA+ naive T cells. This receptor carries the CDR3 CASRTGRVTEAFF. Read as DNA, the sequence is TGTGCCAGCAGAACAGGGAGGGTCACTGAAGCTTTCTTT.